One T cell receptor beta chain is described in this entry. Its specificity is not known. TCRdb fed the RT-PCR reads into MiXCR, producing one record per CDR3 protein. Of under 200,000 distinct CDR3 sequences listed, approximately 11% are singletons. This sample is part of a study of response to subunit inactivated influenza vaccine. Germline-derived CDR1 and CDR2 are MNHEY and SMNVEV (reference sequence). Trimming cost V 7 bases and J 1 base; bases outside gene matches: 14. CDR3 length: 19 amino acids. General study points: New T cells are recruited in small numbers by each seasonal influenza vaccination, according to the authors' suggestion.

The chain employs TRBV27 and TRBJ2-2, with TRBD1 identical over 11 bases. The sample was non-naive T cells sorted from PBMCs, taken 40 to 50 days after vaccination. The clonotype was recovered from a man aged 45 to 65 who received an inactivated influenza vaccine. CDR3 in amino acids: CASTPGAGQGAENTGELFF. The CDR3 nucleotides read TGTGCCAGCACCCCTGGGGCTGGACAGGGGGCCGAGAACACCGGGGAGCTGTTTTTT.